This T cell receptor (beta chain) came from a study of T cell changes during pregnancy in multiple sclerosis. TCRdb's copy holds only in-frame clones and misses some; the assay was immunoSEQ multiplex PCR. Of fewer than 35,000 clones in the sample, 91% are singletons; the top ten hold approximately 3%. In germline, CDR1 is MNHEY, CDR2 SMNVEV (reference sequence). There are 14 residues in the CDR3. Trimming removed 7 bases from V and 8 bases from J; junction bases left unmatched: 6. The specimen comprised CD4+ T cells from peripheral blood mononuclear cells, sampled in the third trimester of pregnancy. The source of this sequence is a female donor in good health, enrolled as a control in a pregnancy study. The rearrangement joins TRBV27 to TRBJ2-1; 12 bases match TRBD1. The CDR3 protein is CASTPGTGGDEQFF. CDR3 nucleotides: TGTGCCAGCACCCCAGGGACAGGGGGCGATGAGCAGTTCTTC.